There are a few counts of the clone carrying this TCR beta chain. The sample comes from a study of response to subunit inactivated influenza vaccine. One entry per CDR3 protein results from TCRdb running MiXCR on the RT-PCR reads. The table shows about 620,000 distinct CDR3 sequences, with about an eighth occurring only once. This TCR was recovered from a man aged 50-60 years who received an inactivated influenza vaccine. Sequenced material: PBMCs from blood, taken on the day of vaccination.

The CDR3: CSAMDGGAPRELFF. CDR3 in DNA: TGCAGTGCTATGGACGGGGGCGCCCCCCGGGAGCTGTTTTTT. This sequence joins TRBV20-1 and TRBJ2-2, with D possibly being TRBD1 or TRBD2 (6 bases each). The CDR3 loop spans 14 amino acids. Germline V gives CDR1 DFQATT, CDR2 SNEGSKA (reference sequence). Trimming removed 4 bases from V and 9 bases from J, with 18 bases in between.